The present T cell receptor (beta chain) was sequenced within a study of technical replicates of blood from a few donors. CDR1 and CDR2 from the germline V gene are SGHTA and FQGTGA. V lost 3 bases and J lost 6, with 10 bases in between. The CDR3 runs to 13 residues. Assay: immunoSEQ multiplex PCR; the TCRdb copy retains only in-frame clones and omits some. Found here are 78,000 or so clones, about 88% of them singletons; the top ten hold approximately 0.42%. The sequenced material came from T cells isolated from PBMCs. The clonotype was recovered from a human donor in good health. The chain uses TRBV7-3 and TRBJ2-3; a possible D gene is TRBD1 (6 bases). The CDR3 region has the DNA TGTGCCAGCAGCTTGGGGGCAACTGATACGCAGTATTTT. Protein product: CASSLGATDTQYF.